A selection of T cell receptor beta chains follows, all from one sample in a study of cytomegalovirus exposure and HLA in healthy donors. TCRdb's copy holds only in-frame clones and misses some; the assay was immunoSEQ multiplex PCR. Of about 200,000 clones listed, less than 90% are singletons. Material: PBMCs. All receptors derive from a woman in her twenties or thirties in good health and CMV-seronegative. The CDR3 runs from the conserved cysteine through the conserved F or W. A D gene is named only where the DNA matches it firmly. Not every row has a clone size; where given, it reads once, few, many or a size class.

J	V	size	D	CDR3	DNA
TRBJ2-1	TRBV11-3	NA	NA	CASSLDSSSYNEQFF	TGTGCCAGCAGCTTAGATTCCAGCTCCTACAATGAGCAGTTCTTC
TRBJ2-2	TRBV27	NA	NA	CASSGTPRPSTGELFF	TGTGCCAGCAGTGGGACACCCCGACCTTCTACCGGGGAGCTGTTTTTT
TRBJ1-5	TRBV27	NA	NA	CASRFVATSNQPQHF	TGTGCCAGCCGCTTCGTGGCAACTAGCAATCAGCCCCAGCATTTT
TRBJ2-7	TRBV28	NA	TRBD2	CASSLRLAGGFSYEQYF	TGTGCCAGCAGTTTAAGGCTAGCGGGAGGATTTTCCTACGAGCAGTACTTC
TRBJ2-7	TRBV27	NA	NA	CASSLGHYSYEQYF	TGTGCCAGCAGTTTGGGACACTACTCCTACGAGCAGTACTTC
TRBJ2-1	TRBV25-1	once	TRBD1	CASSQGQGAPGRKFF	TGTGCCAGCAGCCAAGGACAGGGGGCGCCTGGGAGGAAGTTCTTC
TRBJ1-4	TRBV28	NA	NA	CASSLPPTNEKLFF	TGTGCCAGCAGTCTTCCCCCAACTAATGAAAAACTGTTTTTT
TRBJ2-1	TRBV11-3	NA	NA	CASSRRDSLDEQFF	TGTGCCAGCAGCCGCCGGGATTCTCTAGACGAGCAGTTCTTC
TRBJ2-2	TRBV6-1	few	TRBD1	CASNEFGTGVTGELFF	TGTGCCAGCAATGAGTTCGGGACAGGGGTAACCGGGGAGCTGTTTTTT
TRBJ2-1	TRBV9	NA	TRBD1	CASSFRTGYGEQFF	TGTGCCAGCAGCTTTAGGACAGGATACGGTGAGCAGTTCTTC
TRBJ2-7	TRBV7-2	NA	NA	CASSFRGSDEQYF	TGTGCCAGCAGCTTCAGGGGAAGCGACGAGCAGTACTTC
TRBJ2-1	TRBV7-3	NA	NA	CASSPGTGNEQFF	TGTGCCAGCAGCCCTGGCACGGGAAATGAGCAGTTCTTC
TRBJ1-1	TRBV7-9	NA	NA	CASSLAFRAGDHTEAFF	TGTGCCAGCAGCTTAGCGTTCAGGGCAGGGGACCACACTGAAGCTTTCTTT
TRBJ2-7	TRBV7-9	NA	NA	CASSLSRGEQYF	TGTGCCAGCAGCTTAAGCCGTGGCGAGCAGTACTTC